Below, 15 T cell receptor beta chains from the same sample are listed, as sequenced in a study of graft-versus-host responses after intestinal transplantation. This table comes from immunoSEQ multiplex PCR, and its TCRdb copy is limited to in-frame clones, with some not included. The sample includes about 130,000 clones, over 90% of them seen just once. The antigens for these receptors are not known. The starting material was unstimulated CD4+ T cells sorted from spleen or lymph node cells, obtained before intestinal transplant. The receptors originated from a human donor who received an intestinal transplant.

The chain couples TRBV10-3 to TRBJ2-1; D is unclear. The CDR3 totals 14 residues. Germline V gives CDR1 ENHRY, CDR2 SYGVKD. Trimming shortened V by 3 bases and J by 3 bases, and 9 bases separated the two germline ends. The CDR3 nucleotides are TGTGCCATCAGTGATGAGTCCCTCTACAATGAGCAGTTCTTC. Translation gives CAISDESLYNEQFF.

The chain recombines TRBV5-4 with TRBJ2-3; 12 nucleotides line up with TRBD2. Germline V gene lookup returns CDR1 SGHNT and CDR2 YYREEE (reference sequence). Unmatched junction bases numbered 5, after V lost 4 bases and J lost 2 bases. This CDR3 contains 16 residues. The CDR3 protein is CASSLGTSGLTDTQYF. Written as DNA, the CDR3 is TGTGCCAGCAGCCTAGGGACTAGCGGGCTCACAGATACGCAGTATTTT. Based on the CDR3 plus reference TRBV5-4 and TRBJ2-3, the full variable domain is ETGVTQSPTHLIKTRGQQVTLRCSSQSGHNTVSWYQQALGQGPQFIFQYYREEENGRGNFPPRFSGLQFPNYSSELNVNALELDDSALYLCASSLGTSGLTDTQYFGPGTRLTVL.

The V gene is TRBV5-1, the J gene TRBJ1-4; D perhaps matches TRBD1 (6 bases). Trimming removed 4 bases at V and 5 bases at J, with 12 bases between. Germline V CDR1 and CDR2: SGHRS, YFSETQ. The length of the CDR3 is 14 residues. DNA for the CDR3: TGCGCCAGCAGCCCACTCCAGGGGAATGAAAAACTGTTTTTT. Its protein is CASSPLQGNEKLFF.

The chain is built from TRBV28 and TRBJ1-5; D gene uncertain. This CDR3 contains 14 residues. V dropped 6 bases and J dropped 4 bases, with 13 bases sitting between them. CDR1 MDHEN and CDR2 SYDVKM come from the germline V gene. The CDR3 coding sequence is TGTGCCAGCAGGCCCGGTGGGGAAAATCAGCCCCAGCATTTT. The encoded protein is CASRPGGENQPQHF.

This sequence joins TRBV5-4 and TRBJ2-5; D unclear. This CDR3 is built from 12 residues. Trimming removed 4 bases at V and 5 bases at J, with 9 bases between. Per germline, CDR1 SGHNT and CDR2 YYREEE (reference sequence). The CDR3 nucleotides read TGTGCCAGCAGCCCGGTTGGGGAGACCCAGTACTTC. It translates to CASSPVGETQYF. Complete variable domain (other parts from reference TRBV5-4 and TRBJ2-5): ETGVTQSPTHLIKTRGQQVTLRCSSQSGHNTVSWYQQALGQGPQFIFQYYREEENGRGNFPPRFSGLQFPNYSSELNVNALELDDSALYLCASSPVGETQYFGPGTRLLVL.

This clone has only a few counts. The rearrangement links TRBV7-9 to TRBJ1-3; D remains unclear. The CDR3 is made up of 14 amino acids. V dropped 6 bases and J dropped 0 bases, with 9 bases sitting between them. The germline gives CDR1 SEHNR, CDR2 FQNEAQ (reference sequence). The CDR3 DNA is TGTGCCAGCAGGGATAGCTCCTCTGGAAACACCATATATTTT. This sequence encodes CASRDSSSGNTIYF.

This chain uses TRBV4-2 with TRBJ2-2; 7 bases are a match to TRBD2. V lost 1 base to trimming and J lost 1 base; unmatched junction nucleotides: 3. Germline V gene lookup returns CDR1 LGHNA and CDR2 YNFKEQ. The CDR3 covers 16 residues. The CDR3 nucleotides read TGTGCCAGCAGCCAAGTTATAGCGGGGAACACCGGGGAGCTGTTTTTT. Protein sequence: CASSQVIAGNTGELFF.

This rearrangement joins TRBV19 to TRBJ2-2; TRBD1 agrees at 8 bases. There are 16 residues in the CDR3. The germline V gene has CDR1 LNHDA and CDR2 SQIVND (reference sequence). V lost 3 bases, J lost 1 base, and 4 bases stayed unmatched. CDR3 DNA sequence: TGTGCCAGTAGTATGGGCAGGGGGCAGAACACCGGGGAGCTGTTTTTT. The encoded protein is CASSMGRGQNTGELFF.

This chain uses TRBV7-2 with TRBJ2-1, with TRBD2 identical over 10 bases. The CDR3 length is 15 residues. CDR1 SGHTA and CDR2 FQGNSA come from the germline V gene. V dropped 6 bases and J dropped 8; count of bases not matched to a gene: 10. DNA for the CDR3: TGTGCCAGCAGTTCGCCGGGACTAGCGTCGGATGAGCAGTTCTTC. Its translation is CASSSPGLASDEQFF.

The chain employs TRBV20-1 and TRBJ2-3; D is unresolved. V was cut by 0 bases and J by 5 bases, with 3 bases left in between. The CDR3 consists of 11 residues. The germline V gene encodes CDR1 DFQATT and CDR2 SNEGSKA (reference sequence). The CDR3 DNA reads as TGCAGTGCTAGAGACAGAGATACGCAGTATTTT. This translates into CSARDRDTQYF.

J is TRBJ2-1 and V is TRBV5-5; tentative D call: TRBD2 (6 bases). Trimming took off 0 bases at V and 10 bases at J, with 20 bases between the two ends. The CDR3 runs 16 residues. Germline-derived CDR1 and CDR2 are SGHKS and YYEKEE (reference sequence). CDR3 sequence (DNA): TGTGCCAGCAGCTTGGAGGACGGGGACTTACTATTCGAGCAGTTCTTC. It encodes CASSLEDGDLLFEQFF.

J is TRBJ1-4 and V is TRBV7-6; the D is unclear. With 1 base removed from V and 6 bases from J, the gap between germline ends came to 9 bases. CDR1 SGHVS and CDR2 FNYEAQ come from the germline V gene. This CDR3 has 14 amino acids. The CDR3 region is CASSLEGLDEKLFF. CDR3 coding DNA: TGTGCCAGCAGCTTAGAAGGGCTTGATGAAAAACTGTTTTTT.

The V and J genes are TRBV28 and TRBJ2-7, with a weak D call TRBD1 (8 bases). Germline CDR1 and CDR2: MDHEN and SYDVKM. Trimming pared 3 bases from V and 3 bases from J, leaving 15 bases between. CDR3 length equals 15 residues. CDR3 residues: CASSLPQGGVYEQYF. CDR3 nucleotide sequence: TGTGCCAGCAGTTTGCCACAGGGGGGGGTCTACGAGCAGTACTTC.

The V gene is TRBV28, the J gene TRBJ2-5; no definite D call. The J call is in doubt because the DNA end fits TRBJ2-7 better. This CDR3 contains 13 residues. Germline-derived CDR1 and CDR2 are MDHEN and SYDVKM. CDR3 sequence (DNA): TGTGCCAGCAGTTTGCGGTTTTGGTACGAGCAGTACTTC. Its protein is CASSLRFWYEQYF.

This clone was observed a single time. The chain couples TRBV7-2 to TRBJ2-1; 7 positions match TRBD2. Germline CDR1 is SGHTA and CDR2 is FQGNSA. J gave up 4 bases and V 5 bases, and 11 bases lay outside the gene matches. The CDR3 totals 16 residues. The CDR3 spells CASSEWSGTKYNEQFF. The CDR3, as DNA: TGTGCCAGCAGCGAGTGGAGCGGGACCAAATACAATGAGCAGTTCTTC.